This T cell receptor beta chain comes out of a study of T-cell memory formation after mild COVID-19. For the study at large: For the most part, TCR clusters were specific to one donor. Study-level results: CD4+ clones that contracted lay mainly in CM and EM; CD8+ ones lay in EMRA. Memory cells collected pre-infection included some clones that later responded, suggesting cross-reactive memory joined. Later expanders leaned CD4+, whereas clones that contracted between day 15 and 85 were balanced CD4/CD8.

TCRdb reanalysed the 5' RACE reads using MiXCR and keeps one entry per CDR3 protein. Of 290,000 or so distinct CDR3 sequences detected, less than 20% appear once; the ten largest clones hold around a fifth. With respect to this clonotype: Its cognate antigen is unknown.

Germline CDR1 reads SGHTA; CDR2 reads FQGNSA. Trimming left V 4 bases short and J 1 base short, with 16 bases between. The CDR3 extends over 17 amino acids. The chain carries TRBV7-2 and TRBJ2-2; tentatively, D is TRBD2 (5 bases). The origin of this receptor is a young man who had mild COVID-19 (a few samples of this study predate the infection). Cell type and time point are not known. The sequenced sample consisted of PBMCs or a T cell subset sorted from them (not recorded which). This CDR3 is CASSSPEREWNTGELFF. The CDR3 coding sequence is TGTGCCAGCAGCTCCCCCGAGAGGGAATGGAACACCGGGGAGCTGTTTTTT.